The 18 T cell receptor beta chains in this list originate from one sample, sequenced in a study of blood T cell repertoires in COVID-19. The method was immunoSEQ multiplex PCR; TCRdb's version includes in-frame clones alone and lacks a portion of them. Of approximately 320,000 clones in the sample, 70% to 90% were seen once. The specimen was peripheral blood. The receptors come from a human donor in a cohort sampled during active COVID-19.

The chain employs TRBV30 and TRBJ2-1; a possible D gene is TRBD1 (6 bases). The CDR3 sequence is 11 residues long. The germline V and J ends were trimmed by 5 bases and 6 bases, with 8 bases remaining between them. Germline CDR1 and CDR2: GTSNPN and SVGIG (reference sequence). CDR3 loop: CAWGQRNEQFF. CDR3 sequence (DNA): TGTGCCTGGGGACAGCGCAATGAGCAGTTCTTC.

J is TRBJ2-1 and V is TRBV19; 9 bases are a match to TRBD1. The CDR3 is 14 amino acids. V trimming: 6 bases; J trimming: 7 bases; junction bases outside the gene matches: 7. Per the germline V gene, CDR1 is LNHDA and CDR2 is SQIVND (reference sequence). The CDR3 coding sequence is TGTGCCAGTAGGAACAGGGGGCCCTCGAATGAGCAGTTCTTC. Its protein is CASRNRGPSNEQFF.

This chain connects TRBV7-8 to TRBJ2-1, with a weak D call TRBD2 (7 bases). Germline assignment: CDR1 SGHVS and CDR2 FQNEAQ. Deletions cut 2 bases from V and 5 bases from J, with 16 bases between. CDR3 length equals 16 residues. DNA for the CDR3: TGTGCCAGCAGCTTAAACGCGCGGGGGCAAAACAATGAGCAGTTCTTC. Translated, it gives CASSLNARGQNNEQFF.

This sequence joins TRBV19 and TRBJ2-1, with a weak D call TRBD2 (6 bases). The CDR3 spans 15 residues. V lost 10 bases, J lost 2 bases, and 18 bases lay in between. Germline V lookup: CDR1 LNHDA, CDR2 SQIVND (reference sequence). The CDR3 loop reads CATNPSGGTYNEQFF. The CDR3 DNA is TGTGCCACTAACCCCTCCGGCGGGACCTACAATGAGCAGTTCTTC.

This clone has just one count. The V gene is TRBV7-6, the J gene TRBJ1-2; D is possibly TRBD1 (5 bases). CDR1 is SGHVS, CDR2 FNYEAQ, per germline. There are 14 residues in the CDR3. V dropped 7 bases and J dropped 8 bases, with 20 bases sitting between them. The CDR3 reads CASTPGGDRQGYTF. DNA of the CDR3: TGTGCCAGCACCCCCGGGGGGGATCGGCAGGGCTACACCTTC.

J is TRBJ2-1 and V is TRBV24-1; TRBD2 matches at 15 bases. Germline lookup yields CDR1 KGHDR and CDR2 SFDVKD. Losses at the gene ends were 9 bases for V and 4 bases for J; bases not matched to a gene: 15. The CDR3 totals 19 residues. CDR3 DNA: TGTGCCACCGCCGTTGGGACTAGCGGGGGGCATAAAAGATACAATGAGCAGTTCTTC. As protein: CATAVGTSGGHKRYNEQFF.

This clone was observed a single time. The V gene is TRBV3-1 (or the pseudogene TRBV3-2), the J gene TRBJ2-6, with D hard to call. From germline, CDR1 is LGHDT and CDR2 YNNKEL (reference sequence). The CDR3 is 16 amino acids. The V and J ends lost 4 bases and 0 bases respectively, with 10 bases between them. The DNA of the CDR3 is TGTGCCAGCAGCCGTCGACTGATCTCTGGGGCCAACGTCCTGACTTTC. The encoded protein is CASSRRLISGANVLTF.

This clone has more than one count but fewer than ten. The chain combines TRBV10-2 with TRBJ2-1; maybe TRBD1 (6 bases). Germline V CDR1 and CDR2: WSHSY, SAAADI. Trimming took 9 bases from V and 3 from J, leaving 15 bases between them. The CDR3 sequence is 14 residues long. CDR3 amino acids: CASGGLQLYNEQFF. Written as DNA, the CDR3 is TGCGCCAGTGGGGGCCTACAACTCTACAATGAGCAGTTCTTC.

The V gene is TRBV3-1 (or the pseudogene TRBV3-2), the J gene TRBJ2-1, with a weak D call TRBD1 (6 bases). Germline V CDR1 and CDR2: LGHDT, YNNKEL (reference sequence). Trimming cost V 0 bases and J 5 bases, with 17 bases left between them. There are 17 residues in the CDR3. Here the CDR3 reads CASSQDLQGIGNNEQFF. CDR3 sequence (DNA): TGTGCCAGCAGCCAAGATCTGCAGGGGATCGGTAACAATGAGCAGTTCTTC.

This clone has a single count. CDR3 amino acids: CASSPGTGGALEQYF. DNA of the CDR3: TGTGCCAGCAGCCCCGGGACAGGGGGTGCCCTCGAGCAGTACTTC. The rearrangement uses TRBV9 and TRBJ2-7, with 11 positions matching TRBD1. Germline V gene sequence: CDR1 SGDLS, CDR2 YYNGEE. V dropped 4 bases and J dropped 6; count of bases not matched to a gene: 9. The CDR3 loop spans 15 amino acids.

This chain connects TRBV7-3 to TRBJ2-7; maybe TRBD1 (7 bases). The V and J ends lost 2 bases and 2 bases respectively, with 10 bases between them. The CDR3 consists of 14 residues. Germline loops: CDR1 SGHTA, CDR2 FQGTGA. This CDR3 is CASSLQGGPYEQYF. CDR3 DNA: TGTGCCAGCAGCTTACAGGGGGGACCCTACGAGCAGTACTTC.

The V gene is TRBV7-8, the J gene TRBJ2-3, with 8 bases that match TRBD1. J was trimmed by 1 base and V by 4 bases; bases with no gene match: 7. CDR3 length: 16 amino acids. The V gene's germline CDR1 is SGHVS and CDR2 FQNEAQ. CDR3 in amino acids: CASSSYGGQGTDTQYF. CDR3 nucleotide sequence: TGTGCCAGCAGCTCCTACGGGGGACAGGGCACAGATACGCAGTATTTT.

This chain connects TRBV10-1 to TRBJ2-3; 10 bases map to TRBD1. The trim removed 8 bases at V and 4 bases at J, leaving 3 bases unmatched. CDR3 length: 13 residues. Germline CDR1 is WNHNN and CDR2 is SYGVQD (reference sequence). DNA for the CDR3: TGCGCCAGCGGGGGACAGGGGTCAGATACGCAGTATTTT. This encodes CASGGQGSDTQYF.

The J gene is TRBJ2-5, the V gene TRBV4-2; 7 bases are shared with TRBD2. The CDR3 sequence is 14 residues long. Germline V lookup: CDR1 LGHNA, CDR2 YNFKEQ. V lost 0 bases to trimming and J lost 5 bases; unmatched junction nucleotides: 3. Here the CDR3 reads CASSQDREGETQYF. The CDR3 DNA reads as TGTGCCAGCAGCCAAGATAGGGAGGGCGAGACCCAGTACTTC.

The rearrangement links TRBV12-3 or TRBV12-4 to TRBJ2-1; 10 positions match TRBD2. The V gene end was trimmed by 3 bases and the J gene end by 13 bases; junction bases not matched to a gene: 6. CDR3 length equals 13 residues. DNA for the CDR3: TGTGCCAGCAGTTTTCGGACTAGCGGAGAACAGTTCTTC. The encoded protein is CASSFRTSGEQFF.

The chain employs TRBV24-1 and TRBJ2-7, with D uncertain. CDR1 and CDR2 (germline): KGHDR, SFDVKD. Trimming pared 6 bases from V and 6 bases from J, leaving 11 bases between. CDR3 length: 12 amino acids. CDR3 bases: TGTGCCACCAGTCATACTGGGCGCGAGCAGTACTTC. Encoded protein: CATSHTGREQYF.

The V and J genes are TRBV24-1 and TRBJ2-3; TRBD2 aligns across 7 bases. J lost 3 bases, V lost 6 bases, and 8 bases had no gene match. Germline V gene sequence: CDR1 KGHDR, CDR2 SFDVKD. The CDR3 contains 15 residues. The CDR3 DNA reads as TGTGCCACCAGTACGTCCCGAGCGGGAACAGATACGCAGTATTTT. As protein: CATSTSRAGTDTQYF.

J is TRBJ1-1 and V is TRBV18; a possible D gene is TRBD1 (6 bases). V lost 6 bases to trimming and J lost 3 bases, with 11 bases between them. The CDR3 has 13 residues. The germline CDR1 and CDR2 sequences are KGHSH and LQKENI. CDR3: CASSQGLDTEAFF. The CDR3, as DNA: TGTGCCAGCTCCCAGGGGCTCGACACTGAAGCTTTCTTT.